This T cell receptor (beta chain) appears in the sequencing data of a study of blood T cell repertoires in COVID-19. In the authors' methods: Scientists estimated how many nucleated cells there were by amplifying reference gene primers. Method: immunoSEQ multiplex PCR; TCRdb's copy keeps in-frame clones and lacks some. V, J and clone size are those of that table, while D and trimming were read from the DNA. The table shows approximately 150,000 clones, with roughly 89% occurring only once. The clonotype originates from a woman in her fifties or sixties with active or convalescent COVID-19. Material: peripheral blood.

The CDR3 DNA sequence: TGCAGCGTTCGGACAGACTCTAACTATGGCTACACCTTC. Its translation is CSVRTDSNYGYTF. The chain couples TRBV29-1 to TRBJ1-2, with D tentatively TRBD1 (6 bases). The CDR3 is 13 residues long. Germline V gene sequence: CDR1 SQVTM, CDR2 ANQGSEA. The V end was cut by 5 bases, the J end by 0 bases, with 10 bases between. Supplemented by reference TRBV29-1 and TRBJ1-2, the full variable domain reads SAVISQKPSRDICQRGTSLTIQCQVDSQVTMMFWYRQQPGQSLTLIATANQGSEATYESGFVIDKFPISRPNLTFSTLTVSNMSPEDSSIYLCSVRTDSNYGYTFGSGTRLTVV.